This T cell receptor beta chain originates from a study of early T cells in non-severe SARS-CoV-2 infection. Study-wide context: Bulk RNA from unsorted whole blood was sequenced; chains were unpaired.

Germline lookup yields CDR1 MNHEY and CDR2 SVGEGT. V was clipped by 4 bases and J by 9 bases, with 16 bases between them. This CDR3 is built from 14 residues. This clonotype was observed at least ten times. cDNA molecules, individually, were tagged with unique molecular identifiers. TCRdb used MiXCR to reprocess the 5' RACE reads, holding one entry per CDR3 protein. The sample lists tens of thousands of distinct CDR3 sequences, roughly 13% occurring once. The V call is TRBV6-2 or TRBV6-3, the J call TRBJ2-4; D may correspond to TRBD1 or TRBD2 (5 bases each). The receptor was isolated from an adult who was a healthcare worker with PCR-confirmed SARS-CoV-2 infection or an uninfected control (not recorded which). The specimen was whole blood. CDR3 residues: CASSWSGRGGIQYF. CDR3 coding DNA: TGTGCCAGCAGTTGGTCAGGGAGAGGTGGCATTCAGTACTTC.